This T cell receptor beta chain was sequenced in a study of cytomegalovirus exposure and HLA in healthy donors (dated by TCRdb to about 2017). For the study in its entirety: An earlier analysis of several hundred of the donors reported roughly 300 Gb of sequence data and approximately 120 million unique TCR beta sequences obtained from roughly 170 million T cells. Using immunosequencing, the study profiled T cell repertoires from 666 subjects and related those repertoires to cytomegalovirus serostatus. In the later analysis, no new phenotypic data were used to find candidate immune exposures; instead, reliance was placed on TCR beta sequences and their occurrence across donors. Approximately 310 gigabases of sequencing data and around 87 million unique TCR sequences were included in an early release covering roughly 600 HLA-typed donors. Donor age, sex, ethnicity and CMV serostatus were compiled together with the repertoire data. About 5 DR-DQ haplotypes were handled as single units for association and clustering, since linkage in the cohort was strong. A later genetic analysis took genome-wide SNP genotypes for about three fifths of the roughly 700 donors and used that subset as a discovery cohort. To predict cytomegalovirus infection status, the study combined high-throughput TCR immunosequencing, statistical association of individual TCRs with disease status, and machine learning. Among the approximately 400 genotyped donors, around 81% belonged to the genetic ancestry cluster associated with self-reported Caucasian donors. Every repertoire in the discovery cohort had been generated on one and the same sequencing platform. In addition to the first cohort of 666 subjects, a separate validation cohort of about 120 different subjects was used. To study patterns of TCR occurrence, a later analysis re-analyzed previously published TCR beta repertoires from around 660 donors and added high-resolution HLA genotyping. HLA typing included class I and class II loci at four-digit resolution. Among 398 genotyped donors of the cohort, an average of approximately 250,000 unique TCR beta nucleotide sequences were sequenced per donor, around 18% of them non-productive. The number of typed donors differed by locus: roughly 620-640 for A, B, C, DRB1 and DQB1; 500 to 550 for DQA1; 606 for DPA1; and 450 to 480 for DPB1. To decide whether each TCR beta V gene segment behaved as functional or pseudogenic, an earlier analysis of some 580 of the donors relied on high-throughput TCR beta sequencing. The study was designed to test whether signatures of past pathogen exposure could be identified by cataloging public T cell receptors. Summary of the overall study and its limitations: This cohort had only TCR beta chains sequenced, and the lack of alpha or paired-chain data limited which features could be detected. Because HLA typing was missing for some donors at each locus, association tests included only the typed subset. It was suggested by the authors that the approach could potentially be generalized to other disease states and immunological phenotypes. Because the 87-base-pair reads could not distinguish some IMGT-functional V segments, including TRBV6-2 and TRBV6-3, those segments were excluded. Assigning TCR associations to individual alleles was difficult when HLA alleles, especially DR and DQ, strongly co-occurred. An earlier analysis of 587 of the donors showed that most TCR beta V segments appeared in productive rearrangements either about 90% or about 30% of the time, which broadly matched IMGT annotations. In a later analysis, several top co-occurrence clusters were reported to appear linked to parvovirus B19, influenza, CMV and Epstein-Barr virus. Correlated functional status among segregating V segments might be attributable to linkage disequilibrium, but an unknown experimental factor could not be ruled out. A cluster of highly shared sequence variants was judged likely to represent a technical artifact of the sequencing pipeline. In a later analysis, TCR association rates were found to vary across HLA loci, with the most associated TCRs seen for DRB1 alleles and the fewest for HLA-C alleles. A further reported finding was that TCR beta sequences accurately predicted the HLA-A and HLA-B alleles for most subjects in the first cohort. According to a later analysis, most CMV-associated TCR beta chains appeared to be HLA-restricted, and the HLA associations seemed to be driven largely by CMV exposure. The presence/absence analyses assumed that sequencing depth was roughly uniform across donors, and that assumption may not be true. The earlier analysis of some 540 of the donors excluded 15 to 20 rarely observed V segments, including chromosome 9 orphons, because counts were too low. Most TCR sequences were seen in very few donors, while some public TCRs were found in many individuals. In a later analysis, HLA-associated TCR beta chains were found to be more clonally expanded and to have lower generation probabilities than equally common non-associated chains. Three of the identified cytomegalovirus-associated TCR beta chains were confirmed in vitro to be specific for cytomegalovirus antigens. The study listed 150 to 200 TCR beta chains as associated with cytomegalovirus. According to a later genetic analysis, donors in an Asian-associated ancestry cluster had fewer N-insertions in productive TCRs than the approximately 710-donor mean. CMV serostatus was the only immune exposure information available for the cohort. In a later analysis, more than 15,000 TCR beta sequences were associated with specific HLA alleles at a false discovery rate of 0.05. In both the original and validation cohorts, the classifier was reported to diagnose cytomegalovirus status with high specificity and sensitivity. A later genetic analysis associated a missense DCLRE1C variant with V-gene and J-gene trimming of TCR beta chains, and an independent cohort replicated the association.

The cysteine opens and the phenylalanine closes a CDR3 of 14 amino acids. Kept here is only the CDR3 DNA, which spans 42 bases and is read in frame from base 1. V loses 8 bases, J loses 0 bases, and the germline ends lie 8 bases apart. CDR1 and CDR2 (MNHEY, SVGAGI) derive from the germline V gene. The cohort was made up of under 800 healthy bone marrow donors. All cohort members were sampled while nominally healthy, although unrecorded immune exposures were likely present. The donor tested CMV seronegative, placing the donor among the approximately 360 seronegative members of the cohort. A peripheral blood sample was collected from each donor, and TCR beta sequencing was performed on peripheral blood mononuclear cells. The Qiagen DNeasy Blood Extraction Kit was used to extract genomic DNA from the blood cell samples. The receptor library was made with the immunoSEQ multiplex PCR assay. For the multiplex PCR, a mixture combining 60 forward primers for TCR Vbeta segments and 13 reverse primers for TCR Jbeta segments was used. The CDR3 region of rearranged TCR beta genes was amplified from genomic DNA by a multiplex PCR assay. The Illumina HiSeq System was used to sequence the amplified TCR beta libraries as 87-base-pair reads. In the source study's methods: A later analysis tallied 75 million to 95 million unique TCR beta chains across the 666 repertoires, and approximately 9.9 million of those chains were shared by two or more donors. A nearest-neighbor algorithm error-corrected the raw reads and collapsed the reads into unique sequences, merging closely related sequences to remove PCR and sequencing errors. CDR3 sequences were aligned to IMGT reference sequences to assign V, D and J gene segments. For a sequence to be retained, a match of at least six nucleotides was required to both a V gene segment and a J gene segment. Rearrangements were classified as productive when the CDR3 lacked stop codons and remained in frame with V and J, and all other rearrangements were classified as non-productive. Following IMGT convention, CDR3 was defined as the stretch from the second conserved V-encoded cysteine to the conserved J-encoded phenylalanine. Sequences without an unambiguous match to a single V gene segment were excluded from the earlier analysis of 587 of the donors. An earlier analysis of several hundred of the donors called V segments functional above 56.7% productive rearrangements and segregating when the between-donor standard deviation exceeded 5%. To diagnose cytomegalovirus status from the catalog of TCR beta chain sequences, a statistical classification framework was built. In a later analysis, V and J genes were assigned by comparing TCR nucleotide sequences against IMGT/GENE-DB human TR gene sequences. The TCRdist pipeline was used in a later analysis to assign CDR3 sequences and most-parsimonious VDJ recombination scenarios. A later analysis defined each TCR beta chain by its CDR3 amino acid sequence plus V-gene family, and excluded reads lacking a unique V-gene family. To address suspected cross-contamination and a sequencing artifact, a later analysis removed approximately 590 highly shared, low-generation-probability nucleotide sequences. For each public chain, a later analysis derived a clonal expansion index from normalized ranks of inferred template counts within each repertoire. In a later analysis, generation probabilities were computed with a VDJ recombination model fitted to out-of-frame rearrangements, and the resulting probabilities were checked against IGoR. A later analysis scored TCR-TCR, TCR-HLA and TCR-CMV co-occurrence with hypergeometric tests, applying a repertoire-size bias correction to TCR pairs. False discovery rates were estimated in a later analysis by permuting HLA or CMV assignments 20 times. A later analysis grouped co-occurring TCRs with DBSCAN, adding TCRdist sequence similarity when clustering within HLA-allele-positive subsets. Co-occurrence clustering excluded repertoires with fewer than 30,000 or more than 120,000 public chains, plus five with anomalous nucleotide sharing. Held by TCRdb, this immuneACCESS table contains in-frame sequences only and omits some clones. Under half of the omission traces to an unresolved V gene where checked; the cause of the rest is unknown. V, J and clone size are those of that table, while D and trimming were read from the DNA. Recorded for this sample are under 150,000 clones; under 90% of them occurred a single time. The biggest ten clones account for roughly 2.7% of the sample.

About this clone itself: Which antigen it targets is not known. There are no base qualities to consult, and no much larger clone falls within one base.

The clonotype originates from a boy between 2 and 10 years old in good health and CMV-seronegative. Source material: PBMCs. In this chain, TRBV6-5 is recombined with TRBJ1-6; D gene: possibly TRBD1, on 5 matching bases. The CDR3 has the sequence CASHRSSYNSPLHF. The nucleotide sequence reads TGTGCCAGCCACAGGAGCTCCTATAATTCACCCCTCCACTTT.